Below, 30 T cell receptor beta chains from the same sample are listed, as sequenced in a study of T-cell reconstitution after alpha-beta-depleted transplantation in children. For TCRbeta, the library was prepared with unique molecular identifiers. From the PCR reads, TCRdb called clonotypes with MiXCR, one entry per CDR3 protein. This sample has approximately 70,000 distinct CDR3 sequences; roughly 5% occur once, and the top ten carry about 19%. The specimen was PBMCs, mostly from graft donor cells, collected 180 days after TCRalphabeta/CD19-depleted stem cell transplant. The origin of the receptors is a boy younger than two who had a stem cell transplant for acute myeloid leukemia, so the T cells may come from the graft donor.

This clonotype was recorded many times. The chain links TRBV5-1 to TRBJ2-2; 7 bases are a match to TRBD2. The ends lost 3 bases at V and 3 bases at J; junction bases unmatched: 20. Germline-derived CDR1 and CDR2 are SGHRS and YFSETQ. This CDR3 contains 20 residues. Here the CDR3 reads CASSWAGLEGVMWDTGELFF. The CDR3 nucleotides read TGCGCCAGCAGCTGGGCAGGACTAGAAGGCGTAATGTGGGACACCGGGGAGCTGTTTTTT.

Comment on this clonotype: A much larger clone lies a single base off, so this may be a read error. J is TRBJ2-1 and V is TRBV7-2, with 12 bases identical to TRBD2. Germline V gene sequence: CDR1 SGHTA, CDR2 FQGNSA. The CDR3 sequence is 15 residues long. CDR3 in DNA: TGTGCCAGCAGCCCTAGCGGGGGGGAATACAATGAGCATTTCTTC. Its protein product is CASSPSGGEYNEHFF.

The sample holds many counts of this clonotype. The V call is TRBV29-1, the J call TRBJ2-1; perhaps D is TRBD1 or TRBD2 (5 bases each). The CDR3 loop spans 14 amino acids. The germline gives CDR1 SQVTM, CDR2 ANQGSEA. Trimming took 3 bases from V and 4 from J, leaving 13 bases between them. The CDR3 region is CSVDRDGPYNEQFF. CDR3 bases: TGCAGCGTTGATCGGGACGGACCTTACAATGAGCAGTTCTTC.

This clonotype was picked up many times. The rearrangement links TRBV5-1 to TRBJ2-4, with 9 positions matching TRBD2. The CDR3 extends over 19 amino acids. The junction had 16 bases not matched to a gene; V was cut back by 4 bases and J by 2 bases. Germline V gives CDR1 SGHRS, CDR2 YFSETQ. CDR3 loop: CASSIPPSGGTFSKNIQYF. In nucleotides, the CDR3 is TGCGCCAGCAGCATCCCCCCGAGCGGGGGGACCTTTTCCAAAAACATTCAGTACTTC.

The J gene is TRBJ1-4, the V gene TRBV12-3 or TRBV12-4; D unresolved. The CDR3 extends over 13 amino acids. The ends were cut back, 8 bases at V and 4 bases at J, with 11 bases in the middle. DNA of the CDR3: TGTGCCAGCGGCCGTCCTGATAATGAAAAACTGTTTTTT. This translates into CASGRPDNEKLFF.

This clonotype was detected many times. This rearrangement joins TRBV12-3 or TRBV12-4 to TRBJ2-3; the D is unclear. The ends were cut back, 4 bases at V and 1 base at J, with 15 bases in the middle. The CDR3 is 16 amino acids. The CDR3 here is CASSSFLGSGTDTQYF. CDR3 bases: TGTGCCAGCAGTTCGTTTCTGGGGTCTGGCACAGATACGCAGTATTTT.

This clonotype was seen many times. The chain recombines TRBV6-5 with TRBJ2-7, with 12 positions matching TRBD2. Germline V lookup: CDR1 MNHEY, CDR2 SVGAGI. The J segment lost 5 bases and the V segment lost 6 bases, leaving 11 bases of the junction unmatched. This CDR3 is built from 16 residues. In nucleotides, the CDR3 is TGTGCCAGCAGCGGGACTAGCGGGTACGCTCCCAACGAGCAGTACGTC. Translated: CASSGTSGYAPNEQYV.

This clonotype has ten or more counts. The chain couples TRBV19 to TRBJ2-3; no reliable D call. The CDR3 is made up of 13 amino acids. V dropped 3 bases and J dropped 7 bases, with 11 bases sitting between them. Germline CDR1 and CDR2: LNHDA and SQIVND (reference sequence). Here the CDR3 reads CASSIVQSHTQYF. The CDR3 DNA sequence: TGTGCCAGTAGTATCGTTCAGTCCCATACGCAGTATTTT.

This clonotype was counted at least ten times. The V gene is TRBV29-1, the J gene TRBJ1-2, with D perhaps TRBD1 (5 bases). This CDR3 comprises 13 residues. Per germline, CDR1 SQVTM and CDR2 ANQGSEA. V lost 4 bases, J lost 4 bases, and 13 bases lay in between. The DNA of the CDR3 is TGCAGCGTTGCCAGGGAAGGAGGCTATGGCTACACCTTC. It encodes CSVAREGGYGYTF.

This clonotype has ten or more counts. The CDR3 protein is CSVLPNIAGASNEQFF. The CDR3 nucleotides read TGCAGCGTTCTCCCCAACATAGCGGGGGCCTCAAATGAGCAGTTCTTC. The chain couples TRBV29-1 to TRBJ2-1; TRBD2 agrees at 9 bases. Germline V lookup: CDR1 SQVTM, CDR2 ANQGSEA. The V segment lost 5 bases and the J segment 7 bases; nucleotides outside the gene matches: 15. This CDR3 comprises 16 residues.

This clonotype was observed at least ten times. The chain uses TRBV21-1 and TRBJ1-2. TRBV21-1 is deemed a pseudogene. This CDR3 has 11 residues. The CDR3 spells CADSWTYRYTF. DNA of the CDR3: TGTGCGGACTCCTGGACCTATCGCTACACCTTC.

In this sample, this clonotype turned up many times. The V gene is TRBV7-2, the J gene TRBJ2-5; D remains unclear. This CDR3 comprises 15 residues. V lost 4 bases and J lost 2, with 14 bases in between. CDR1 SGHTA and CDR2 FQGNSA come from the germline V gene. CDR3 in DNA: TGTGCCAGCAGCTCTCTCCCTCCCCGACAAGAGACCCAGTACTTC. Protein: CASSSLPPRQETQYF.

The sample holds many counts of this clonotype. This chain uses TRBV7-9 with TRBJ1-1; no reliable D call. The CDR3 is made up of 12 amino acids. V was cut by 1 base and J by 7 bases, with 7 bases left in between. Germline V gene sequence: CDR1 SEHNR, CDR2 FQNEAQ (reference sequence). The CDR3 bases are TGTGCCAGCAGCTTAGGAACGGATGAAGCTTTCTTT. It yields the protein CASSLGTDEAFF. The variable domain in full, completed from reference TRBV7-9 and TRBJ1-1, reads DTGVSQNPRHKITKRGQNVTFRCDPISEHNRLYWYRQTLGQGPEFLTYFQNEAQLEKSRLLSDRFSAERPKGSFSTLEIQRTEQGDSAMYLCASSLGTDEAFFGQGTRLTVV.

The rearrangement joins TRBV20-1 to TRBJ2-5; TRBD2 might be the D (6 bases). This CDR3 has 13 residues. V lost 5 bases to trimming and J lost 5 bases, with 15 bases between them. Germline CDR1 is DFQATT and CDR2 is SNEGSKA (reference sequence). CDR3 residues: CSADPGVGETQYF. DNA of the CDR3: TGCAGTGCTGACCCGGGGGTCGGGGAGACCCAGTACTTC.

This clonotype was detected many times. V gene TRBV12-3 or TRBV12-4 combines with J gene TRBJ1-5, with D tentatively TRBD1 (5 bases). The CDR3 sequence is 15 residues long. V lost 5 bases, J lost 7 bases, and 18 bases lay in between. The CDR3, as DNA: TGTGCCAGCAGTGATTCCAGGGACCCGAGGCAGCCCCAGCATTTT. This gives the protein CASSDSRDPRQPQHF.

This clonotype has ten or more counts. The chain combines TRBV5-4 with TRBJ2-1, with 9 bases fitting TRBD1. This CDR3 contains 15 residues. Per germline, CDR1 SGHNT and CDR2 YYREEE (reference sequence). Unmatched junction bases numbered 3, after V lost 2 bases and J lost 3 bases. CDR3 protein: CASSLSGQGYNEQFF. CDR3 in DNA: TGTGCCAGCAGCTTATCGGGACAGGGCTACAATGAGCAGTTCTTC.

The table lists this clonotype with many counts. The J gene is TRBJ1-4, the V gene TRBV3-1, with D possibly being TRBD1 (6 bases). The V and J ends lost 3 bases and 7 bases respectively, with 15 bases between them. The germline V gene has CDR1 LGHDT and CDR2 YNNKEL (reference sequence). The CDR3 sequence is 15 residues long. CDR3: CASSQNAGGLEKLFF. Here the CDR3 DNA reads TGTGCCAGCAGCCAGAACGCCGGGGGGCTTGAAAAACTGTTTTTT.

This clonotype was observed many times. J is TRBJ2-3 and V is TRBV20-1; D not certain. In germline, CDR1 is DFQATT, CDR2 SNEGSKA (reference sequence). The CDR3 has 13 amino acids. V lost 7 bases, J lost 1 base, and 12 bases lay in between. The CDR3 region has the DNA TGCAGTGGCTTTTCATCTGGCACAGATACGCAGTATTTT. Translation: CSGFSSGTDTQYF.

The sample holds many counts of this clonotype. This chain connects TRBV29-1 to TRBJ2-7; TRBD2 aligns across 9 bases. This CDR3 contains 12 residues. Germline lookup yields CDR1 SQVTM and CDR2 ANQGSEA. J gave up 1 base and V 7 bases, and 2 bases lay outside the gene matches. Written as DNA, the CDR3 is TGCAGCGGAACTAGCGGGTCCTACGAGCAGTACTTC. This sequence encodes CSGTSGSYEQYF.

The sample holds many counts of this clonotype. The chain has TRBV28 and TRBJ1-5; possible D gene TRBD1, 5 bases. V gave up 3 bases and J gave up 2 bases, with 14 bases separating them. The CDR3 length is 16 residues. Germline V gene data show CDR1 as MDHEN and CDR2 as SYDVKM. CDR3 nucleotides: TGTGCCAGCAGTTTGGGCCGGGGGAACCGCAATCAGCCCCAGCATTTT. Translation: CASSLGRGNRNQPQHF.

Ten or more counts support this clonotype. J is TRBJ1-4 and V is TRBV29-1; TRBD1 aligns across 7 bases. Per the germline V gene, CDR1 is SQVTM and CDR2 is ANQGSEA. Unmatched junction bases numbered 1, after V lost 4 bases and J lost 8 bases. This CDR3 has 11 residues. The CDR3 nucleotides are TGCAGCGTTGGACAGGGCGAAAAACTGTTTTTT. Residues: CSVGQGEKLFF.

This clonotype was seen repeatedly, ten times or more. The V call is TRBV12-3 or TRBV12-4, the J call TRBJ2-7; 7 nucleotides match TRBD1. The trim removed 1 base at V and 3 bases at J, leaving 9 bases unmatched. CDR3 length: 16 residues. This CDR3 reads CASSLGDRIEGYEQYF. The CDR3 DNA reads as TGTGCCAGCAGTTTAGGGGACAGAATAGAAGGCTACGAGCAGTACTTC.

This clonotype was picked up many times. The chain is built from TRBV7-9 and TRBJ1-2, with D perhaps matching TRBD1 (5 bases). CDR3 length: 11 residues. Trimming pared 3 bases from V and 13 bases from J, leaving 12 bases between. From germline, CDR1 is SEHNR and CDR2 FQNEAQ (reference sequence). Here the CDR3 reads CASSFPGVGTF. The DNA of the CDR3 is TGTGCCAGCAGCTTCCCGGGGGTTGGCACCTTC.

This clonotype was counted ten times or more. This sequence joins TRBV29-1 and TRBJ1-4; D gene unclear. Germline V gene lookup returns CDR1 SQVTM and CDR2 ANQGSEA. The length of the CDR3 is 11 residues. Trimming cost V 2 bases and J 8 bases, with 6 bases left between them. Here the CDR3 DNA reads TGCAGCGTTGAACTTGGGGAAAAACTGTTTTTT. Protein: CSVELGEKLFF.

This clonotype was recorded many times. For the CDR3, the DNA is TGCGCCAGCAGCAACCGACAGGGTTCCCTAGAGACCCAGTACTTC. Its protein is CASSNRQGSLETQYF. The J gene is TRBJ2-5, the V gene TRBV4-3, with 7 bases that match TRBD1. This CDR3 spans 15 amino acids. The trim removed 5 bases at V and 4 bases at J, leaving 10 bases unmatched. Germline values: CDR1 LGHNA, CDR2 YSLEER.

In its sample, this clonotype was seen many times. The chain combines TRBV28 with TRBJ1-3; no clear D. CDR1 is MDHEN and CDR2 is SYDVKM in the germline V gene. V was trimmed by 5 bases and J by 0 bases, leaving 14 bases between them. The CDR3 extends over 16 amino acids. CDR3 residues: CASSLTLGISGNTIYF. In DNA, the CDR3 is TGTGCCAGCAGTCTTACCTTAGGGATCTCTGGAAACACCATATATTTT.

This clonotype was seen many times. The genes are TRBV5-5 and TRBJ2-5; D might be TRBD2 (7 bases). The CDR3 runs 17 residues. V was trimmed by 0 bases and J by 5 bases, leaving 20 bases between them. From germline, CDR1 is SGHKS and CDR2 YYEKEE (reference sequence). The CDR3 nucleotides are TGTGCCAGCAGCTTGGGTTTTGGTGGGGGGGCCCAGGAGACCCAGTACTTC. Protein sequence: CASSLGFGGGAQETQYF.

There are a few counts of this clonotype. The CDR3 DNA reads as TGCAGCGGGACAGTCTCGAACACCGGGGAGCTGTTTTTT. This encodes CSGTVSNTGELFF. J is TRBJ2-2 and V is TRBV29-1; D is possibly TRBD1 (6 bases). Trimming stripped 7 bases from V and 0 bases from J, with 9 bases between. The CDR3 totals 13 residues. Germline CDR1 reads SQVTM; CDR2 reads ANQGSEA.

This clonotype has ten or more counts. The chain combines TRBV20-1 with TRBJ1-1; D uncertain. This CDR3 has 14 residues. The germline gives CDR1 DFQATT, CDR2 SNEGSKA (reference sequence). Trimming stripped 2 bases from V and 1 base from J, with 11 bases between. This chain's CDR3 is CSARPIRENTEAFF. In nucleotides, the CDR3 is TGCAGTGCTAGACCCATCCGAGAGAACACTGAAGCTTTCTTT.

This clonotype was detected many times. The J gene is TRBJ1-2, the V gene TRBV5-1; D ambiguous. Germline CDR1 and CDR2: SGHRS and YFSETQ. The ends were cut back, 0 bases at V and 1 base at J, with 4 bases in the middle. The CDR3 consists of 13 residues. The DNA of the CDR3 is TGCGCCAGCAGCTTGGAGGGTAACTATGGCTACACCTTC. Residues: CASSLEGNYGYTF.